Shown below are 3 T cell receptor beta chains from a single sample sequenced in a study of beta chain features in type 1 diabetes. Expressed TCRB transcripts were sequenced because the isolated RNA had all been reverse transcribed beforehand. Measured with immunoSEQ multiplex PCR; TCRdb has only the in-frame clones, and not every one. The sample carries some 700,000 clones, over 10% recorded once. Their target antigens are unknown. Study-level findings and limits: TCRB CDR3s were moderately but significantly shorter in Type 1 diabetes patients in all four CD4+ subsets.

The material sequenced was naive CD4+ T cells from blood. The receptors stem from a man younger than 35 with type 1 diabetes.

The chain has TRBV30 and TRBJ1-1; 8 bases are a match to TRBD1. The J segment lost 0 bases and the V segment lost 6 bases, leaving 6 bases of the junction unmatched. CDR3 length equals 14 residues. From germline, CDR1 is GTSNPN and CDR2 SVGIG (reference sequence). The CDR3 loop reads CACQGALMNTEAFF. The CDR3 coding sequence is TGTGCCTGCCAGGGGGCCCTGATGAACACTGAAGCTTTCTTT.

The chain combines TRBV7-2 with TRBJ2-7; 9 bases are shared with TRBD1. The V gene end was trimmed by 2 bases and the J gene end by 2 bases; junction bases not matched to a gene: 4. CDR3 length equals 15 residues. Germline V CDR1 and CDR2: SGHTA, FQGNSA. As DNA, the CDR3 is TGTGCCAGCAGCTTAAGCCGGGACAGGGCCTACGAGCAGTACTTC. This sequence encodes CASSLSRDRAYEQYF. Complete variable domain (other parts from reference TRBV7-2 and TRBJ2-7): GAGVSQSPSNKVTEKGKDVELRCDPISGHTALYWYRQSLGQGLEFLIYFQGNSAPDKSGLPSDRFSAERTGGSVSTLTIQRTQQEDSAVYLCASSLSRDRAYEQYFGPGTRLTVT.

The V call is TRBV6-6, the J call TRBJ2-1; the match to TRBD1 covers 9 bases. The germline CDR1 and CDR2 sequences are MNHNY and SVGAGI (reference sequence). The CDR3 is made up of 14 amino acids. V trimming: 7 bases; J trimming: 7 bases; junction bases outside the gene matches: 8. The CDR3 protein is CASILGTGSNEQFF. CDR3 DNA: TGTGCCAGCATCCTCGGGACAGGGAGTAATGAGCAGTTCTTC.